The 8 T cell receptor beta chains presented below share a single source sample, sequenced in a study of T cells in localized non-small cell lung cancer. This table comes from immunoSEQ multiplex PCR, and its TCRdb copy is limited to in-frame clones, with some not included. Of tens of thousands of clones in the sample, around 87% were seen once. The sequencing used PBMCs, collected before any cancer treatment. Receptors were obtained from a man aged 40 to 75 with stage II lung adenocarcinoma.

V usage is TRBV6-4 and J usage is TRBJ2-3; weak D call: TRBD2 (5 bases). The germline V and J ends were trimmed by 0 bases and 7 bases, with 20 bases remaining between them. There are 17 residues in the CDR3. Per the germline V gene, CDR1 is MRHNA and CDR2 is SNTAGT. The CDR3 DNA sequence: TGTGCCAGCAGTGACTCGATACTAGAAAGAACGAGGAATACGCAGTATTTT. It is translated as CASSDSILERTRNTQYF.

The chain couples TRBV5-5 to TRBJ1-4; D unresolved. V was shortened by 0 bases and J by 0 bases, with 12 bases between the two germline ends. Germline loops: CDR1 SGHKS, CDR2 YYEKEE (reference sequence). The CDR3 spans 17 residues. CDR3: CASSLAPGRATNEKLFF. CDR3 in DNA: TGTGCCAGCAGCTTGGCCCCGGGGAGGGCAACTAATGAAAAACTGTTTTTT.

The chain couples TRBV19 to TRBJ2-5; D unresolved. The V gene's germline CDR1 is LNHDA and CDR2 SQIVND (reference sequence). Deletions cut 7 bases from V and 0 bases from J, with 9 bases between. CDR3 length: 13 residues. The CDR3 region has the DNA TGTGCCAGTATTGGTGGGGACCAAGAGACCCAGTACTTC. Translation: CASIGGDQETQYF.

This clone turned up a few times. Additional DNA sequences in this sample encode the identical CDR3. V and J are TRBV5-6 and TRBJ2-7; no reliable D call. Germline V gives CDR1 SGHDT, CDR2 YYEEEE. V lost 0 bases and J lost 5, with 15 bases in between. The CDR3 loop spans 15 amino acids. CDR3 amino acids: CASSLVAVANNEQYF. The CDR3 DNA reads TGTGCCAGCAGCTTGGTGGCAGTGGCTAACAACGAGCAGTACTTC. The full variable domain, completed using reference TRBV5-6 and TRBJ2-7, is DAGVTQSPTHLIKTRGQQVTLRCSPKSGHDTVSWYQQALGQGPQFIFQYYEEEERQRGNFPDRFSGHQFPNYSSELNVNALLLGDSALYLCASSLVAVANNEQYFGPGTRLTVT.

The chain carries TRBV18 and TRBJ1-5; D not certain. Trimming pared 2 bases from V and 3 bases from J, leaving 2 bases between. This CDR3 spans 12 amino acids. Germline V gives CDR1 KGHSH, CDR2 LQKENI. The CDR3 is CASSPDNQPQHF. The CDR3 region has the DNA TGTGCCAGCTCACCAGACAATCAGCCCCAGCATTTT.

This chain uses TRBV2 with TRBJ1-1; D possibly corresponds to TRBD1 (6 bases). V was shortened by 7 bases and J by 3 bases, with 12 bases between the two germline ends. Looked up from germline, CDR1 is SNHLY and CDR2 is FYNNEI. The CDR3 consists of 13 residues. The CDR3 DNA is TGTGCCAGCAAGAACAGGGTCGACACTGAAGCTTTCTTT. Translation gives CASKNRVDTEAFF.

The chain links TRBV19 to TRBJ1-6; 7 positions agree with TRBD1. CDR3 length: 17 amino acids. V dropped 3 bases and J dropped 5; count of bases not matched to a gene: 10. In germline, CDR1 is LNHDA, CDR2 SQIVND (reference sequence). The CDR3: CASSIRRTGEDNSPLHF. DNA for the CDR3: TGTGCCAGTAGTATCCGTCGGACAGGAGAGGATAATTCACCCCTCCACTTT.

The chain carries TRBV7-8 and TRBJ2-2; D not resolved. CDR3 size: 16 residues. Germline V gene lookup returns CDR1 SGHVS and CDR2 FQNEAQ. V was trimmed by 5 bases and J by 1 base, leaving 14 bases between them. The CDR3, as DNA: TGTGCCAGCAGCCCGTCCTTCCTACAGAACACCGGGGAGCTGTTTTTT. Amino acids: CASSPSFLQNTGELFF.